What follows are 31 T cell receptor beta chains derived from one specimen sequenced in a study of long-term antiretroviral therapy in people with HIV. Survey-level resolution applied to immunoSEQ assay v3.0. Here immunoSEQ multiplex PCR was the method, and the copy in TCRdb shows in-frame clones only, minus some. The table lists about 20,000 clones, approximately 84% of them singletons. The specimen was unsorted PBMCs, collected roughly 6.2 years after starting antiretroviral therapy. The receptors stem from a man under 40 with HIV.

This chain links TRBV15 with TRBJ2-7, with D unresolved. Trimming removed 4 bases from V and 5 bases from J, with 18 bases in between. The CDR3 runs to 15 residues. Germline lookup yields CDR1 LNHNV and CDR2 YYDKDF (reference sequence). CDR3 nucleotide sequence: TGTGCCACCAGCACCGACCCAGGAGCACCCAACGAGCAGTACTTC. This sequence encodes CATSTDPGAPNEQYF.

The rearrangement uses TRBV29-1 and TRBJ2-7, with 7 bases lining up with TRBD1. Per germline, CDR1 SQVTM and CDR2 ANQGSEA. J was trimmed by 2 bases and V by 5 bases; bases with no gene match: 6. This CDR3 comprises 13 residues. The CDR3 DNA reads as TGCAGCGTTACAAGGGACAGCGCCTACGAGCAGTACTTC. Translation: CSVTRDSAYEQYF.

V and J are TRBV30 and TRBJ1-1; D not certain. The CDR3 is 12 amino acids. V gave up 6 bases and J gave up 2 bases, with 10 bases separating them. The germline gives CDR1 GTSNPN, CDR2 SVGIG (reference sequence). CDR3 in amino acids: CACLNRNTEAFF. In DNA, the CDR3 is TGTGCCTGCCTCAATAGAAACACTGAAGCTTTCTTT.

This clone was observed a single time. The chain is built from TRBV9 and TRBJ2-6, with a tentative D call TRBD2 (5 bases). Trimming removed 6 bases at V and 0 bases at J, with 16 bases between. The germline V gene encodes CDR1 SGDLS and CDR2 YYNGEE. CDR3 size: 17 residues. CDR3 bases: TGTGCCAGCAACCCCAGCGGTGGGAGCTCTGGGGCCAACGTCCTGACTTTC. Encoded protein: CASNPSGGSSGANVLTF.

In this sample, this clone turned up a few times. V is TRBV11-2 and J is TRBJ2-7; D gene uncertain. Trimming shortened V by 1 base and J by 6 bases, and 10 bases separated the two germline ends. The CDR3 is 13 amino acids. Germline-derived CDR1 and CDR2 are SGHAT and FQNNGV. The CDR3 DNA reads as TGTGCCAGCAGCTTAGGCCAGCTACCCGAGCAGTACTTC. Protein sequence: CASSLGQLPEQYF.

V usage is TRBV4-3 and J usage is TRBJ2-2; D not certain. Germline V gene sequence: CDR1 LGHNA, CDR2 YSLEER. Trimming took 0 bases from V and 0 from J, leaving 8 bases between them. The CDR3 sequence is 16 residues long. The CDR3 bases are TGCGCCAGCAGCCAAGAGACGGGTACGAACACCGGGGAGCTGTTTTTT. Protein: CASSQETGTNTGELFF.

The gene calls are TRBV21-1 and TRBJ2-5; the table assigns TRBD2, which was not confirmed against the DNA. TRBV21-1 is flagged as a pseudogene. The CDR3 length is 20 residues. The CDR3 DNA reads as TGTGCCAGCAGCATCTTTTGGACTAGCGGGAAAGTAGTGGACCAAGAGACCCAGTACTTC. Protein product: CASSIFWTSGKVVDQETQYF.

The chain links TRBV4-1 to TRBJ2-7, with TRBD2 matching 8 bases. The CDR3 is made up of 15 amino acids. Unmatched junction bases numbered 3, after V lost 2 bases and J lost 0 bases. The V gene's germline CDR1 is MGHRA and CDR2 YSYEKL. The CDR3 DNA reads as TGCGCCAGCAGCCAACCGGGGGGGTACTCCTACGAGCAGTACTTC. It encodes CASSQPGGYSYEQYF.

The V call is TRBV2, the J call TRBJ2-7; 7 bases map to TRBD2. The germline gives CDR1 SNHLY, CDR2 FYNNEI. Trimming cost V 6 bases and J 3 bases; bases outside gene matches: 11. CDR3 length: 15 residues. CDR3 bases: TGTGCCAGCAGGCCCTACGGGGGAGGGGACTACGAGCAGTACTTC. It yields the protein CASRPYGGGDYEQYF.

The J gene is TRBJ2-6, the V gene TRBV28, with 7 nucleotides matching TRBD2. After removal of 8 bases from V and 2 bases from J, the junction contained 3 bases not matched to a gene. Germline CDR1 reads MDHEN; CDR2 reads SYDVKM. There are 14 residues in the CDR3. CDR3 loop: CASGTSAGANVLTF. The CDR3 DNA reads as TGTGCCAGCGGAACTAGCGCTGGGGCCAACGTCCTGACTTTC.

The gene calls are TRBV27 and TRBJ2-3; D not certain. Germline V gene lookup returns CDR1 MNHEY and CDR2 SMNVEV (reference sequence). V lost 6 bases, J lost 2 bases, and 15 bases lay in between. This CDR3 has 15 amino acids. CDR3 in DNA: TGTGCCAGCAGCACCCAGCTGACCACCACAGATACGCAGTATTTT. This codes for CASSTQLTTTDTQYF.

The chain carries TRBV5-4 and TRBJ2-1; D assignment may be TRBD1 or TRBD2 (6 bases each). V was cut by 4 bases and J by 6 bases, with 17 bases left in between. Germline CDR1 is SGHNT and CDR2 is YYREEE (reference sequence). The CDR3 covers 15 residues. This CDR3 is CASSPAHGGLNEQFF. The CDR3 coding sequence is TGTGCCAGCAGCCCGGCACACGGGGGCCTCAATGAGCAGTTCTTC.

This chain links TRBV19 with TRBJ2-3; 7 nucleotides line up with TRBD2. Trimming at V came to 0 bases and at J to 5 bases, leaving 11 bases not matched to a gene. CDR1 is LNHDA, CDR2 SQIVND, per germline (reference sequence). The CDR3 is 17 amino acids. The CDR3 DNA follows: TGTGCCAGTAGTATAGAAGGCCGGGCTAGCGGAATAGATACGCAGTATTTT. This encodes CASSIEGRASGIDTQYF.

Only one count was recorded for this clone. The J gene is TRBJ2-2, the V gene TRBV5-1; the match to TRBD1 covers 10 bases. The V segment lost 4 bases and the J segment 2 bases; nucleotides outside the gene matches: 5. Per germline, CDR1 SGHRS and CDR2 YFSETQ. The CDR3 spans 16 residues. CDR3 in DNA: TGCGCCAGCAGCCCTGACAGGGGGCTAAACACCGGGGAGCTGTTTTTT. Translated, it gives CASSPDRGLNTGELFF. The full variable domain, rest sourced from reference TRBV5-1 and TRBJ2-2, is KAGVTQTPRYLIKTRGQQVTLSCSPISGHRSVSWYQQTPGQGLQFLFEYFSETQRNKGNFPGRFSGRQFSNSRSEMNVSTLELGDSALYLCASSPDRGLNTGELFFGEGSRLTVL.

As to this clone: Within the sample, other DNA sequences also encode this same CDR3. In nucleotides, the CDR3 is TGTGCCAGTACCGGACAGGGCAATCAGCCCCAGCATTTT. It specifies CASTGQGNQPQHF. The V call is TRBV19, the J call TRBJ1-5; TRBD1 matches at 7 bases. Germline CDR1 and CDR2: LNHDA and SQIVND (reference sequence). V lost 7 bases to trimming and J lost 2 bases; unmatched junction nucleotides: 2. The CDR3 covers 13 residues.

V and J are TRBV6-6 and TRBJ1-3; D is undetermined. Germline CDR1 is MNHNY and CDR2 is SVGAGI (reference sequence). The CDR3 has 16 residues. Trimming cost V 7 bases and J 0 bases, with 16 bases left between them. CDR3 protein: CASKLLGPSSGNTIYF. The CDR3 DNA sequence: TGTGCCAGCAAGCTCCTGGGTCCTTCCTCTGGAAACACCATATATTTT.

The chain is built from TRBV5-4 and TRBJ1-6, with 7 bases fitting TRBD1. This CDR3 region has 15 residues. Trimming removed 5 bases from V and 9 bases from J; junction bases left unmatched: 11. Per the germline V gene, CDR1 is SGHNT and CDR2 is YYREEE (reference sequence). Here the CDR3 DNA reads TGTGCCAGCAGACGACAGGGAATTGACAGTTCACCCCTCCACTTT. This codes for CASRRQGIDSSPLHF.

The CDR3 loop is CASSPRGIREQYF. The DNA for the CDR3 is TGTGCCAGTTCACCCAGGGGTATTAGGGAGCAGTACTTC. This chain joins TRBV25-1 and TRBJ2-7, with TRBD1 as a possible D gene (6 bases). Trimming left V 9 bases short and J 7 bases short, with 19 bases between. This CDR3 region has 13 residues. Germline V lookup: CDR1 MGHDK, CDR2 SYGVNS.

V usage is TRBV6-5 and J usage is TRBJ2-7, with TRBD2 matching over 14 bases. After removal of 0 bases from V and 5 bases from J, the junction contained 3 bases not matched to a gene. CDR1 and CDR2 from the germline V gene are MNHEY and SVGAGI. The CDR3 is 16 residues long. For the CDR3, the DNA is TGTGCCAGCAGTTACTCGGGACTAGCGGGAGTTAACGAGCAGTACTTC. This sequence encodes CASSYSGLAGVNEQYF.

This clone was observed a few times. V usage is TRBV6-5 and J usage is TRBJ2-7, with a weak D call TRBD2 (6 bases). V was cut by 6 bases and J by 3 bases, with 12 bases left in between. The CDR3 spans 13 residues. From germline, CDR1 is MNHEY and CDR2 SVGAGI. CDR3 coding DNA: TGTGCCAGCAGGGGACTCCTACTCTACGAGCAGTACTTC. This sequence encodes CASRGLLLYEQYF.

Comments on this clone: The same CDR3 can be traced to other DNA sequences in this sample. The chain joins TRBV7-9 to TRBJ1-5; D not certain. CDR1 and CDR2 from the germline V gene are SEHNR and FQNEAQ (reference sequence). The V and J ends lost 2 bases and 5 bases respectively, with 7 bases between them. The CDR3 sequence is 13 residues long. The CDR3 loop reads CASSLSGDQPQHF. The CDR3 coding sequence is TGTGCCAGCAGCTTAAGTGGGGATCAGCCCCAGCATTTT.

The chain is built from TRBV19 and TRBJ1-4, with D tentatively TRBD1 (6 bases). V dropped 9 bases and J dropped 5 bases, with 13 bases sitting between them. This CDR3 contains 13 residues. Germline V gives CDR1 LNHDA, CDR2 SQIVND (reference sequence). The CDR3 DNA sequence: TGTGCCAGCCACGGACAGCTCAATGAAAAACTGTTTTTT. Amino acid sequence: CASHGQLNEKLFF.

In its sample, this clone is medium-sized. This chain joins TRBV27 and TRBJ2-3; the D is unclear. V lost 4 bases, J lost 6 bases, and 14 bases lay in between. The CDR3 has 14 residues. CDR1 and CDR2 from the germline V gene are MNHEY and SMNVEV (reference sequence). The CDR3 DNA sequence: TGTGCCAGCAGTTCCCCCGAGGTAGGGGATACGCAGTATTTT. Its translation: CASSSPEVGDTQYF.

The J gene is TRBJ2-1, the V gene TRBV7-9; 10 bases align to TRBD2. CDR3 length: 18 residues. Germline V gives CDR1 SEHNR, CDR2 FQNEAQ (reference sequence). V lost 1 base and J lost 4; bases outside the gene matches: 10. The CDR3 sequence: CASSLVASGRSSYNEQFF. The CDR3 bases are TGTGCCAGCAGCTTAGTCGCTAGCGGGAGATCCAGTTACAATGAGCAGTTCTTC.

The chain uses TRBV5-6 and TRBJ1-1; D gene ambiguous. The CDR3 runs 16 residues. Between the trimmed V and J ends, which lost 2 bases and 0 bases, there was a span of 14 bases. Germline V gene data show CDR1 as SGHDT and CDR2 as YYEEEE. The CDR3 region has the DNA TGTGCCAGCAGCTTCTTCCAGACGTTGATGAACACTGAAGCTTTCTTT. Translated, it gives CASSFFQTLMNTEAFF. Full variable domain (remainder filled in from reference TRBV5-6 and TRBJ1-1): DAGVTQSPTHLIKTRGQQVTLRCSPKSGHDTVSWYQQALGQGPQFIFQYYEEEERQRGNFPDRFSGHQFPNYSSELNVNALLLGDSALYLCASSFFQTLMNTEAFFGQGTRLTVV.

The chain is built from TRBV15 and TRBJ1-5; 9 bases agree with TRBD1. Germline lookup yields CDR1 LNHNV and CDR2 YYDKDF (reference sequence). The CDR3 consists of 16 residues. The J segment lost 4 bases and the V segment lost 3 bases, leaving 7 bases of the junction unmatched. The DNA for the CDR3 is TGTGCCACCAGCAGCTTCCCCGGACAGGGGAATCAGCCCCAGCATTTT. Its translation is CATSSFPGQGNQPQHF.

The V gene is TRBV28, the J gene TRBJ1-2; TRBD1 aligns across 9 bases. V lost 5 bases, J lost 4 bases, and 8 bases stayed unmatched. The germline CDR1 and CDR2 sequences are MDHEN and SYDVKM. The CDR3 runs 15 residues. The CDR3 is CASSSTGGAGYGYTF. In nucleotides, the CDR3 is TGTGCCAGCAGTAGTACAGGGGGCGCAGGCTATGGCTACACCTTC.

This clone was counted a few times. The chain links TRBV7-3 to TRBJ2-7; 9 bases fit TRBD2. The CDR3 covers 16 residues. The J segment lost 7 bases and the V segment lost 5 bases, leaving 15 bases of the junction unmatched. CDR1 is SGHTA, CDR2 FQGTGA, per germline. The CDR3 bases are TGTGCCAGCAGCCCGCGGGGGGGCAGTCTTGCGGTGGAGCAGTACTTC. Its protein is CASSPRGGSLAVEQYF.

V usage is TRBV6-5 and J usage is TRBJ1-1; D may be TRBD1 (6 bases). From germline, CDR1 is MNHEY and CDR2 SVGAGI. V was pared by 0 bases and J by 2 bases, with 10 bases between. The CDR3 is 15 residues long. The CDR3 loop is CASSYSTGLNTEAFF. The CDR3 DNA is TGTGCCAGCAGTTACTCAACAGGGCTAAACACTGAAGCTTTCTTT.

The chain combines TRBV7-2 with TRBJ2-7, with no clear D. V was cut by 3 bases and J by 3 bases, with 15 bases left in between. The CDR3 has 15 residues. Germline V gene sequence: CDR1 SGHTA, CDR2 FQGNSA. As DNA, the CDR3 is TGTGCCAGCAGCTTCGACGCAACTGGGGACTACGAGCAGTACTTC. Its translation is CASSFDATGDYEQYF.

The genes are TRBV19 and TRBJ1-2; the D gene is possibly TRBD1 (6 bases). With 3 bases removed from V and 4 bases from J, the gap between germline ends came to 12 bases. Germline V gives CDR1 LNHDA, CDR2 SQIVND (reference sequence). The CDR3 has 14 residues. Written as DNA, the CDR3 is TGTGCCAGTAGTATCACACAGGGTGGCTATGGCTACACCTTC. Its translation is CASSITQGGYGYTF.